This T cell receptor beta chain was obtained from a study of cytomegalovirus exposure and HLA in healthy donors. Overall study: The early release's HLA-typed donors yielded 78 million or so unique TCRs.

The primer mix had 60 Vbeta and 13 Jbeta primers. The repertoire was sequenced with immunoSEQ multiplex PCR; TCRdb's copy has only in-frame clones and lacks some. The table records some 150,000 clones, over 75% of them present only once. The CDR3 contains 16 residues. Germline CDR1 LNHDA, CDR2 SQIVND (reference sequence). V shed 6 bases, J shed 1 base, and the junction held 5 bases outside the gene matches. Points on this clone: Its antigen remains unknown.

Study findings and constraints: Later on, an analysis showed TCR association rates differing by HLA locus, with DRB1 the most and HLA-C the fewest. Looking again later, the authors saw that most CMV-associated TCR beta chains seemed HLA-restricted.

The rearrangement joins TRBV19 to TRBJ1-6, with 8 bases identical to TRBD1. This receptor was identified in a man aged 25-45 years in good health and CMV-seropositive. Sequencing was done on a sample of PBMCs. CDR3 protein: CASRVTGVSYNSPLHF. In DNA form, the CDR3 reads TGTGCCAGTAGGGTGACAGGGGTATCCTATAATTCACCCCTCCACTTT.